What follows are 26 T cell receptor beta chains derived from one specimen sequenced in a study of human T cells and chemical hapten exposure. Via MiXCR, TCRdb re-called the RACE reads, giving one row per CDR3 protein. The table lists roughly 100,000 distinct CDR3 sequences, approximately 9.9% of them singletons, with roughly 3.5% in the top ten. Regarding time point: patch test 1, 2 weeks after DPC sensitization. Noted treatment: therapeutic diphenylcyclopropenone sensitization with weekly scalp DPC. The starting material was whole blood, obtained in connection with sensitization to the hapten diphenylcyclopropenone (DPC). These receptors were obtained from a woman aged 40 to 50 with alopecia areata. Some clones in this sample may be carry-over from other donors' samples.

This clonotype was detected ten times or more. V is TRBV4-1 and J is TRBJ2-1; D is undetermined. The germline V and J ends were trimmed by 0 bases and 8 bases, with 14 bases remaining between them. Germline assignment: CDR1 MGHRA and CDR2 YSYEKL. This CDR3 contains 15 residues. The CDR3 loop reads CASSQDGPSWDEQFF. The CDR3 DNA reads TGCGCCAGCAGCCAAGATGGGCCCTCGTGGGATGAGCAGTTCTTC.

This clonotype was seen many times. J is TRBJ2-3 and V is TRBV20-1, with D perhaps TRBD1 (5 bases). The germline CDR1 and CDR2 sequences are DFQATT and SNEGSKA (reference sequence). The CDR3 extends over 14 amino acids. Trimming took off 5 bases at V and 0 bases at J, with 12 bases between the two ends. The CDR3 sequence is CSALDTFSTDTQYF. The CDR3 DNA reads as TGCAGTGCTCTGGACACCTTTAGCACAGATACGCAGTATTTT.

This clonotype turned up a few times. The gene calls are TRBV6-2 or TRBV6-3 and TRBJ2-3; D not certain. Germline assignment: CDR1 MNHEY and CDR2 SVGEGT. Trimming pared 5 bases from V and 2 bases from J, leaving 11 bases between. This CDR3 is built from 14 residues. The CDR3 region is CASSVDAPTDTQYF. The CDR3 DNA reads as TGTGCCAGCAGTGTGGACGCGCCCACAGATACGCAGTATTTT.

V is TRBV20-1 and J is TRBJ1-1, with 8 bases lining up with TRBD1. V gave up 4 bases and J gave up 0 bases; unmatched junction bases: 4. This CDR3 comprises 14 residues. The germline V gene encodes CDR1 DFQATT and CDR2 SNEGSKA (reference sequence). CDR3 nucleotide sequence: TGCAGTGCTACTCGACAGGGGATGAACACTGAAGCTTTCTTT. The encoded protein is CSATRQGMNTEAFF.

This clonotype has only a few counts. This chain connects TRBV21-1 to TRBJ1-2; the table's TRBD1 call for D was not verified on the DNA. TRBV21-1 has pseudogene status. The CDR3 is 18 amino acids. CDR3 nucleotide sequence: TGTGCCAGCAGCCCCAGTCCCCCGGCGACAGGGGCAGTCTATGGCTACACCTTC. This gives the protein CASSPSPPATGAVYGYTF.

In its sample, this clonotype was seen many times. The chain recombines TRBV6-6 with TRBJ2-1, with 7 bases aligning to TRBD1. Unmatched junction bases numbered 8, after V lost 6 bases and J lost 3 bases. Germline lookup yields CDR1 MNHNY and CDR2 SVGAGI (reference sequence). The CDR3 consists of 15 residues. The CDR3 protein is CASSYTGAGYNEQFF. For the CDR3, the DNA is TGTGCCAGCAGCTACACAGGGGCCGGCTACAATGAGCAGTTCTTC.

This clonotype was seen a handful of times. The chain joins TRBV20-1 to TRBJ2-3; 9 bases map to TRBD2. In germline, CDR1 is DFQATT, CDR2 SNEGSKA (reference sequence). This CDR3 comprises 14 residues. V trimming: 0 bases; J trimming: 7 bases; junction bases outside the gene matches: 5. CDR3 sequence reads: CSARDRLAAYTQYF. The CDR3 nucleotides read TGCAGTGCTAGAGATCGACTAGCGGCGTATACGCAGTATTTT.

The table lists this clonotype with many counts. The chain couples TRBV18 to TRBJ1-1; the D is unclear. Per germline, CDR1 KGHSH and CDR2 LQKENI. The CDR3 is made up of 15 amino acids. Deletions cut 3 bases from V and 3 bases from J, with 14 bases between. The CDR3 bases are TGTGCCAGCTCACCCTTAAACCAGCGGGACACTGAAGCTTTCTTT. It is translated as CASSPLNQRDTEAFF.

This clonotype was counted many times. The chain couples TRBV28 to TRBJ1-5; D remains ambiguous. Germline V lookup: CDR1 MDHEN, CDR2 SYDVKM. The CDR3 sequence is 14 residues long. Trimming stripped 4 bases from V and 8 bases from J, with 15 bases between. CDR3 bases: TGTGCCAGCAGTTGGTCCGGGGATGGTAAGCCCCAGCATTTT. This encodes CASSWSGDGKPQHF.

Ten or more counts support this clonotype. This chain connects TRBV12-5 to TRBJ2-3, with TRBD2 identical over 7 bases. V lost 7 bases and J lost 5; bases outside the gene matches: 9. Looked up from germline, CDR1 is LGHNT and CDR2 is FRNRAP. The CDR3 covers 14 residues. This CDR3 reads CASDRGVGGDTQYF. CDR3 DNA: TGTGCTAGTGACCGGGGGGTCGGGGGAGATACGCAGTATTTT. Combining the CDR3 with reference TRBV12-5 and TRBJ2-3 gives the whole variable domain DARVTQTPRHKVTEMGQEVTMRCQPILGHNTVFWYRQTMMQGLELLAYFRNRAPLDDSGMPKDRFSAEMPDATLATLKIQPSEPRDSAVYFCASDRGVGGDTQYFGPGTRLTVL.

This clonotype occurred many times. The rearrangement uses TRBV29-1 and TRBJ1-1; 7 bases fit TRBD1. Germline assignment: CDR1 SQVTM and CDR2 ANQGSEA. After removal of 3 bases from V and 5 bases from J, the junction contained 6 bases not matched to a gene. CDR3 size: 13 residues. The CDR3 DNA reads TGCAGCGTTGAGACAGGGTTGGCTACTGAAGCTTTCTTT. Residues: CSVETGLATEAFF.

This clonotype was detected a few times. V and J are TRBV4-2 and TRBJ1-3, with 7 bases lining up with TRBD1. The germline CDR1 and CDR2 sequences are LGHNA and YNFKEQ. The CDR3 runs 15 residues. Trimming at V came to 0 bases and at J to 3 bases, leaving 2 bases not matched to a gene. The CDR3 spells CASSQERDSGNTIYF. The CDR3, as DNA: TGTGCCAGCAGCCAAGAACGGGACAGTGGAAACACCATATATTTT.

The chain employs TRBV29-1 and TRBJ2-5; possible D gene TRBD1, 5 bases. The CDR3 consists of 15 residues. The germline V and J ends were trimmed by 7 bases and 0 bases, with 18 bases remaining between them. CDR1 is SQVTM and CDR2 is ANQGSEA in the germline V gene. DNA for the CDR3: TGCAGCGCCTTAACGCGGACACCAAACCAAGAGACCCAGTACTTC. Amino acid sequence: CSALTRTPNQETQYF.

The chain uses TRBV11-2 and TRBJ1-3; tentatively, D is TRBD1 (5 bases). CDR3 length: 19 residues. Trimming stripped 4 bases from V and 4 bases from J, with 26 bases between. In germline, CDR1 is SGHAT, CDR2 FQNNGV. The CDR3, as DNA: TGTGCCAGCAGCTCCCCCACTTTGGACGGGGCCCTCTGGGGAAACACCATATATTTT. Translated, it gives CASSSPTLDGALWGNTIYF.

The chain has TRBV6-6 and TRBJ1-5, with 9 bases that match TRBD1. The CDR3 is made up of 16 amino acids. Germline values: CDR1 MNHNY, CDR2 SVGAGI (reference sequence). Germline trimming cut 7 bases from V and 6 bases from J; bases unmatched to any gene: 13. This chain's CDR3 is CASTDRTGESGQPQHF. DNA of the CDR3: TGTGCCAGCACCGACAGGACAGGGGAATCAGGTCAGCCCCAGCATTTT.

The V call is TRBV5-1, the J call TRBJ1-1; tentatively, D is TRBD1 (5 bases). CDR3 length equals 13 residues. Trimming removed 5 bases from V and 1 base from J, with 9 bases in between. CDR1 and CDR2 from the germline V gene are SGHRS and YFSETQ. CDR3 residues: CASRIGGNTEAFF. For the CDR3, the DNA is TGCGCCAGCAGGATTGGGGGGAACACTGAAGCTTTCTTT.

The CDR3 nucleotides read TGTGCCAGCTCACCCCAGGACAGGGGGGAATCCTACAATGAGCAGTTCTTC. It encodes CASSPQDRGESYNEQFF. The V gene is TRBV18, the J gene TRBJ2-1, with 10 positions matching TRBD1. Germline CDR1 is KGHSH and CDR2 is LQKENI. The CDR3 sequence is 17 residues long. V lost 3 bases to trimming and J lost 1 base; unmatched junction nucleotides: 6. The full variable domain, completed using reference TRBV18 and TRBJ2-1, is NAGVMQNPRHLVRRRGQEARLRCSPMKGHSHVYWYRQLPEEGLKFMVYLQKENIIDESGMPKERFSAEFPKEGPSILRIQQVVRGDSAAYFCASSPQDRGESYNEQFFGPGTRLTVL.

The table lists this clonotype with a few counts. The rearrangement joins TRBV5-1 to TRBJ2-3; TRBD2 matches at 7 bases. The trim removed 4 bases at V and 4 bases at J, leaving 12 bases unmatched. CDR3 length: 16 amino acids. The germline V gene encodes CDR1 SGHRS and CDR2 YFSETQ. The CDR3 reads CASSALATGGPDTQYF. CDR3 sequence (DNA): TGCGCCAGCAGCGCCTTGGCGACGGGGGGTCCAGATACGCAGTATTTT.

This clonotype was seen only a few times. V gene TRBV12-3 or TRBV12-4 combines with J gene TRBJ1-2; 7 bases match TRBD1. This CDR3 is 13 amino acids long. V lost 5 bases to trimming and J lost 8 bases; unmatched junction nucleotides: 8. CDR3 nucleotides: TGTGCCAGCAGTCTACGACAGGGAACGGGCTACACCTTC. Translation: CASSLRQGTGYTF.

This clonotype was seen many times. CDR3: CASKGQANTEAFF. The CDR3 DNA is TGTGCCAGCAAAGGACAGGCCAACACTGAAGCTTTCTTT. This chain joins TRBV3-1 and TRBJ1-1, with TRBD1 matching over 7 bases. Germline CDR1 and CDR2: LGHDT and YNNKEL (reference sequence). V shed 7 bases, J shed 2 bases, and the junction held 4 bases outside the gene matches. This CDR3 is 13 amino acids long.

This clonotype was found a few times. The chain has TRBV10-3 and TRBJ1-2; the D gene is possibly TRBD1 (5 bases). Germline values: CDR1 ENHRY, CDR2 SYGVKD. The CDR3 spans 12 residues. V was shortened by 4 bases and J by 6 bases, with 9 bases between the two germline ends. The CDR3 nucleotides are TGTGCCATCAGTGGGGGCAGCGATGGCTACACCTTC. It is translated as CAISGGSDGYTF.

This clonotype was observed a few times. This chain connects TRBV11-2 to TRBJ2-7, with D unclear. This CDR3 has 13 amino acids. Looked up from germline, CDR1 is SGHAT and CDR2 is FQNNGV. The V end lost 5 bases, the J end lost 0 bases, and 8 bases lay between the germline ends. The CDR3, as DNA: TGTGCCAGCAGCCCCCTCGTCTCCTACGAGCAGTACTTC. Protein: CASSPLVSYEQYF.

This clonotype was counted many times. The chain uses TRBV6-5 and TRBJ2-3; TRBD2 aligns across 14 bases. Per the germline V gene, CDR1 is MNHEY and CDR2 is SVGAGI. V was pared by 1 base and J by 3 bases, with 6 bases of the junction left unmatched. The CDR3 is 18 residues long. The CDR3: CASSYFGTSGSFTDTQYF. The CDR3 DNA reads TGTGCCAGCAGTTACTTCGGGACTAGCGGGAGCTTTACAGATACGCAGTATTTT.

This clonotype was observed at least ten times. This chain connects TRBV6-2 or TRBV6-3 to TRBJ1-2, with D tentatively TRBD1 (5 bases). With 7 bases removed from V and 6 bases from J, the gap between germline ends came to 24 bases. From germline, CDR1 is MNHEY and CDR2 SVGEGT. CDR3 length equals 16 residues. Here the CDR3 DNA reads TGTGCCAGCACCGAAACCGGACGGGGTACAGGCGATGGCTACACCTTC. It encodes CASTETGRGTGDGYTF.

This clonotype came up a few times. CDR3 region: CASSLRSSENEQYF. CDR3 coding DNA: TGTGCCAGCAGTTTGCGAAGTAGCGAGAACGAGCAGTACTTC. V gene TRBV6-6 combines with J gene TRBJ2-7; a weak D match, TRBD2 (5 bases). The CDR3 covers 14 residues. Germline CDR1 and CDR2: MNHNY and SVGAGI (reference sequence). V lost 4 bases to trimming and J lost 5 bases, with 15 bases between them.

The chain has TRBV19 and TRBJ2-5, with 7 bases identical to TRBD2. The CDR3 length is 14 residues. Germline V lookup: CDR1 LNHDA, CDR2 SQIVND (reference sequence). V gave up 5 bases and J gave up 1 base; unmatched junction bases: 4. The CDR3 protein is CASSPPGGQETQYF. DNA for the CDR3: TGTGCCAGTAGTCCCCCGGGGGGCCAAGAGACCCAGTACTTC.